This T cell receptor beta chain was observed in a study of technical replicates of blood from several donors. Assay: immunoSEQ multiplex PCR; the TCRdb copy retains only in-frame clones and omits some. The repertoire holds about 75,000 clones, with 91% as singletons. The V end lost 5 bases, the J end lost 2 bases, and 15 bases lay between the germline ends. The CDR3 consists of 15 residues. Germline loops: CDR1 MNHEY, CDR2 SMNVEV (reference sequence). V usage is TRBV27 and J usage is TRBJ2-5; D perhaps matches TRBD1 (6 bases). The sample comprised T cells isolated from PBMCs. The source of this sequence is a human donor in good health. Some clones in this sample may be carry-over from other donors' samples. The CDR3 region is CASSPPPGTQETQYF. Here the CDR3 DNA reads TGTGCCAGCAGTCCCCCCCCGGGGACACAAGAGACCCAGTACTTC.